This is a list of T cell receptor beta chains from one sample in a study of OX40 agonist ivuxolimab in advanced cancers. Produced via immunoSEQ multiplex PCR; TCRdb's table is partial and in-frame only. The sample holds 85,000 to 90,000 clones, 80% to 95% seen once. Sequencing was performed on CD4+ or CD8+ T cells sorted from blood, taken in a trial of the OX40 agonist ivuxolimab. These receptors all stem from an adult with an advanced solid tumor such as melanoma, head and neck, liver or kidney cancer. Each CDR3 is given with its conserved first and last residue. A D gene is named only where the DNA matches it firmly. Size is omitted from some rows. Given values are once, few, many or a class for expanded clones.

j_gene | v_gene | d_gene | abundance | CDR3aa | CDR3nt
TRBJ2-1 | TRBV10-3 | TRBD2 | once | CAITAGGNEQFF | TGTGCCATCACAGCGGGAGGCAATGAGCAGTTCTTC
TRBJ2-7 | TRBV5-4 | NA | NA | CASSPGPGYEQYF | TGTGCCAGCAGCCCGGGACCCGGCTACGAGCAGTACTTC
TRBJ2-7 | TRBV7-9 | NA | NA | CASSSRGGAYEQYF | TGTGCCAGCAGCTCGCGTGGAGGGGCCTACGAGCAGTACTTC
TRBJ1-1 | TRBV6-6 | NA | NA | CASSYPPDRWNTEAFF | TGTGCCAGCAGTTACCCCCCTGACAGGTGGAACACTGAAGCTTTCTTT
TRBJ2-3 | TRBV19 | TRBD2 | once | CASSLGLANTDTQYF | TGTGCCAGTAGTTTGGGACTAGCAAACACAGATACGCAGTATTTT
TRBJ2-7 | TRBV28 | TRBD2 | NA | CASSLSSGASYEQYF | TGTGCCAGCAGCCTATCTAGCGGTGCCTCCTACGAGCAGTACTTC
TRBJ1-2 | TRBV7-2 | NA | NA | CASSQTEVYGYTF | TGTGCCAGCAGCCAAACGGAAGTCTATGGCTACACCTTC
TRBJ2-6 | TRBV18 | TRBD1 | NA | CASSPGTGTGANVLTF | TGTGCCAGCTCACCCGGGACAGGGACTGGGGCCAACGTCCTGACTTTC
TRBJ1-2 | TRBV15 | NA | NA | CATSRSQGSNYGYTF | TGTGCCACCAGCAGATCACAAGGGTCTAACTATGGCTACACCTTC
TRBJ2-1 | TRBV11-2 | TRBD2 | NA | CASSLTGGAHNEQFF | TGTGCCAGCAGCTTAACGGGAGGGGCCCACAATGAGCAGTTCTTC
TRBJ1-2 | TRBV6-1 | NA | NA | CASSVGSAYGYTF | TGTGCCAGCAGCGTCGGGTCAGCCTATGGCTACACCTTC
TRBJ2-2 | TRBV6-1 | NA | NA | CASSGGRNTGELFF | TGTGCCAGCAGTGGGGGACGAAACACCGGGGAGCTGTTTTTT
TRBJ2-3 | TRBV5-6 | NA | NA | CASSSGQGGDTQYF | TGTGCCAGCAGCTCCGGGCAGGGAGGAGATACGCAGTATTTT
TRBJ2-6 | TRBV2 | NA | once | CASTPSWANVLTF | TGTGCCAGCACCCCCTCTTGGGCCAACGTCCTGACTTTC
TRBJ1-6 | TRBV25-1 | NA | NA | CASSETAYNSPLHF | TGTGCCAGCAGTGAAACAGCCTATAATTCACCCCTCCACTTT
TRBJ2-2 | TRBV6-1 | TRBD2 | NA | CASSGTSGSVGTGELFF | TGTGCCAGCAGTGGGACTAGCGGGAGTGTAGGCACCGGGGAGCTGTTTTTT
TRBJ1-3 | TRBV6-1 | TRBD1 | NA | CASSGGQFYSGNTIYF | TGTGCCAGCAGTGGGGGACAGTTCTACTCTGGAAACACCATATATTTT
TRBJ1-1 | TRBV19 | NA | NA | CASSIPAGNTEAFF | TGTGCCAGTAGTATACCCGCAGGGAACACTGAAGCTTTCTTT
TRBJ2-3 | TRBV7-9 | NA | NA | CASSPIDTQYF | TGTGCCAGCAGCCCAATAGATACGCAGTATTTT
TRBJ1-1 | TRBV27 | TRBD1 | NA | CASRPTGQNTEAFF | TGTGCCAGCAGGCCGACAGGGCAGAACACCGAAGCTTTCTTT
TRBJ1-2 | TRBV5-2 | NA | NA | CASNLGGVRKTYGYTF | TGTGCCAGCAATTTGGGCGGAGTACGAAAGACCTATGGCTACACCTTC
TRBJ2-7 | TRBV6-6 | NA | NA | CASSSFYEQYF | TGTGCCAGCAGTTCGTTCTACGAGCAGTACTTC
TRBJ1-1 | TRBV5-6 | NA | NA | CASSLGTRNTEAFF | TGTGCCAGCAGCTTGGGGACCCGGAACACTGAAGCTTTCTTT
TRBJ2-5 | TRBV30 | TRBD1 | NA | CAWSVSTGRETQYF | TGTGCCTGGAGTGTCTCGACAGGGAGAGAGACCCAGTACTTC
TRBJ2-5 | TRBV6-5 | NA | NA | CASSFMGRETQYF | TGTGCCAGCAGTTTTATGGGGCGGGAGACCCAGTACTTC
TRBJ1-1 | TRBV10-3 | TRBD1 | NA | CAISDVTGENTEAFF | TGTGCCATCAGTGATGTGACAGGGGAGAACACTGAAGCTTTCTTT
TRBJ2-2 | TRBV2 | TRBD1 | NA | CASNRQGDTGELFF | TGTGCCAGCAATCGGCAGGGGGACACCGGGGAGCTGTTTTTT
TRBJ2-2 | TRBV28 | NA | NA | CASYLTGIPGELFF | TGTGCCAGCTACCTTACAGGGATCCCCGGGGAGCTGTTTTTT
TRBJ2-1 | TRBV14 | NA | NA | CASSQVARYNEQFF | TGTGCCAGCAGCCAAGTCGCGCGCTACAATGAGCAGTTCTTC
TRBJ1-4 | TRBV5-4 | NA | NA | CASSLEKEKLFF | TGTGCCAGCAGCTTGGAGAAGGAAAAACTGTTTTTT
TRBJ1-2 | TRBV10-3 | TRBD1 | NA | CAITGTGGHGYTF | TGTGCCATCACCGGGACAGGGGGCCATGGCTACACCTTC
TRBJ2-2 | TRBV25-1 | NA | NA | CASSESPTNTGELFF | TGTGCCAGCAGTGAATCCCCCACGAACACCGGGGAGCTGTTTTTT
TRBJ1-2 | TRBV28 | TRBD1 | once | CASSFGFLDRRYGYTF | TGTGCCAGCAGTTTCGGGTTTCTGGACAGGAGATATGGCTACACCTTC
TRBJ2-3 | TRBV7-2 | NA | NA | CASSSQRTDTQYF | TGTGCCAGCAGCTCGCAGCGCACAGATACGCAGTATTTT
TRBJ1-1 | TRBV30 | NA | NA | CAWSRGANTEAFF | TGTGCCTGGAGTCGGGGAGCGAACACTGAAGCTTTCTTT
TRBJ1-1 | TRBV7-9 | NA | NA | CASSLSAAEAFF | TGTGCCAGCAGCTTAAGCGCAGCAGAAGCTTTCTTT
TRBJ2-5 | TRBV10-1 | TRBD1 | NA | CASSESTGAWETQYF | TGCGCCAGCAGTGAGTCTACAGGGGCCTGGGAGACCCAGTACTTC
TRBJ2-4 | TRBV6-1 | TRBD2 | NA | CASRESGRNIQYF | TGTGCCAGCAGGGAGAGCGGGAGGAACATTCAGTACTTC
TRBJ2-7 | TRBV2 | NA | NA | CASSDWGEQYF | TGTGCCAGCAGTGACTGGGGCGAGCAGTACTTC
TRBJ1-1 | TRBV15 | NA | few | CATSRRDTEAFF | TGTGCCACCAGCAGGCGGGACACTGAAGCTTTCTTT
TRBJ2-1 | TRBV7-7 | TRBD2 | NA | CASSLAGGNEQFF | TGTGCTAGCAGCTTAGCGGGAGGCAATGAGCAGTTCTTC
TRBJ2-7 | TRBV25-1 | NA | NA | CASSESRQISYEQYF | TGTGCCAGCAGTGAATCCCGACAGATAAGCTACGAGCAGTACTTC
TRBJ2-7 | TRBV5-1 | TRBD2 | NA | CASSKTSGSYEQYF | TGCGCCAGCAGCAAGACTAGCGGCTCCTACGAGCAGTACTTC
TRBJ1-5 | TRBV6-4 | NA | NA | CASSREGSNQPQHF | TGTGCCAGCAGTCGGGAGGGGAGCAATCAGCCCCAGCATTTT
TRBJ2-7 | TRBV7-2 | TRBD2 | NA | CASSQGTSGLYEQYF | TGTGCCAGCAGCCAGGGGACTAGCGGGCTTTACGAGCAGTACTTC
TRBJ2-7 | TRBV6-5 | TRBD1 | NA | CASRDSINEQYF | TGTGCCAGCCGGGACAGCATTAACGAGCAGTACTTC
TRBJ1-2 | TRBV28 | NA | NA | CASSLLQESSF | TGTGCCAGCAGTTTACTGCAGGAATCCTCCTTC
TRBJ2-5 | TRBV6-5 | NA | NA | CASKGAGTQETQYF | TGTGCCAGCAAAGGGGCGGGGACTCAAGAGACCCAGTACTTC
TRBJ2-7 | TRBV28 | NA | NA | CASRRGGPAYEQYF | TGTGCCAGTAGGAGGGGGGGCCCCGCCTACGAGCAGTACTTC
TRBJ2-7 | TRBV19 | TRBD1 | NA | CASSSTTGNPYEQYF | TGTGCCAGTAGTTCTACGACAGGGAACCCTTACGAGCAGTACTTC
TRBJ1-1 | TRBV21-1 | NA | NA | CASSLGRMAENTEAFF | TGTGCCAGCAGCCTGGGGAGAATGGCAGAGAACACTGAAGCTTTCTTT
TRBJ2-3 | TRBV7-3 | NA | NA | CASRLLAGPQGDTQYF | TGTGCCAGCAGGTTACTCGCCGGGCCTCAAGGAGATACGCAGTATTTT
TRBJ2-3 | TRBV14 | NA | NA | CASSQGARSVTQYF | TGTGCCAGCAGCCAAGGTGCTCGTTCAGTTACGCAGTATTTT
TRBJ1-1 | TRBV6-6 | NA | NA | CASSYTRGEAFF | TGTGCCAGCAGTTACACCCGGGGTGAAGCTTTCTTT
TRBJ1-2 | TRBV7-9 | NA | once | CASSVGGGGEGYGYTF | TGTGCCAGCAGCGTCGGGGGCGGGGGCGAAGGGTATGGCTACACCTTC
TRBJ2-7 | TRBV5-4 | NA | NA | CASSLTGKGSTYEQYF | TGTGCCAGCAGCTTGACAGGGAAGGGTTCCACCTACGAGCAGTACTTC